Below, 3 T cell receptor beta chains from the same sample are listed, as sequenced in a study of molecular identifiers for immune sequencing clone quantification. TCRdb independently ran MiXCR on the PCR reads; one entry per CDR3 protein. The sample has about 630,000 distinct CDR3 sequences, 25% seen once. Sequenced: naive CD8+ T cells from blood, with Jurkat cell RNA spiked in. Documented subset: FACS-sorted CD8+CD4-CCR7+CD45RA+ naive T cells. The receptors were sampled from a human donor in good health. Some libraries in this study had Jurkat cell RNA spiked in.

This clonotype was seen many times. The genes are TRBV9 and TRBJ2-3; D is undetermined. The CDR3 is 13 amino acids. V lost 3 bases, J lost 2 bases, and 7 bases lay in between. Germline V gene data show CDR1 as SGDLS and CDR2 as YYNGEE. CDR3 amino acids: CASSDPLTDTQYF. The CDR3 bases are TGTGCCAGCAGCGATCCCCTCACAGATACGCAGTATTTT.

On this clonotype itself: This may stem from a read error, because a much larger clone lies one nucleotide away. The rearrangement uses TRBV12-3 or TRBV12-4 and TRBJ2-7; TRBD1 might be the D (5 bases). This CDR3 is 13 amino acids long. V was shortened by 5 bases and J by 6 bases, with 14 bases between the two germline ends. CDR3 DNA: TGTGCCAGCAGTCGGAGACAGCCCTGCGAGCAGTACTTC. Encoded protein: CASSRRQPCEQYF.

This clonotype showed up many times. The chain carries TRBV6-2 or TRBV6-3 and TRBJ1-5, with no clear D. V was trimmed by 0 bases and J by 0 bases, leaving 12 bases between them. The CDR3 loop spans 17 amino acids. Per the germline V gene, CDR1 is MNHEY and CDR2 is SVGEGT. This CDR3 reads CASSYSIGDISNQPQHF. For the CDR3, the DNA is TGTGCCAGCAGTTACTCGATAGGAGATATTAGCAATCAGCCCCAGCATTTT.